This T cell receptor beta chain was retrieved from a study of T cell responses to AZD1222 COVID-19 vaccine. Overall study: Pooled in the analysis were second doses at about 4 or about 12 weeks. Study observations and caveats: Spike-wide coverage was observed for vaccine-associated CD4 TCRs, with dominant responses at 160-218 and 743-854. Regions left unmutated in variants are reportedly the target of nearly half of spike-specific TCRs. Females made up more of the donors, who were largely white British, and clonal diversity may have come out too low.

Germline lookup yields CDR1 LGHNA and CDR2 YNFKEQ. This CDR3 spans 16 amino acids. V lost 8 bases, J lost 4 bases, and 9 bases stayed unmatched. Comments on this clone: The antigen is not known.

Assay used: immunoSEQ multiplex PCR; TCRdb lists only in-frame clones, some missing. The sample consists of roughly 97,000 clones, about 93% of them appearing once. This TCR was sampled from an adult in good health. This material consisted of peripheral blood, taken on day 0 of AZD1222 vaccination. The genes are TRBV4-2 and TRBJ2-5, with 14 bases fitting TRBD2. Here the CDR3 DNA reads TGTGCCAGCTCGTCCACCGGGACTAGCGGGGGAGAGACCCAGTACTTC. This codes for CASSSTGTSGGETQYF.